A selection of T cell receptor beta chains follows, all from one sample in a study of Graves' ophthalmopathy and Graves' hyperthyroidism. TCRdb recomputed calls from the multiplex PCR reads with MiXCR, one row per CDR3 protein. This sample has approximately 500,000 distinct CDR3 sequences, with roughly 14% found just once. The sample was blood. The receptor set was obtained from a woman in her thirties with Graves' ophthalmopathy. Both conserved end residues are part of each CDR3. D genes are given only for firm matches. Part of the rows lack a size; the others show once, few, many or a class for expanded clones.

j_call v_call clone_size d_call cdr3_aa cdr3_nt
TRBJ1-6 TRBV6-1 many NA CASSEAVGRLYNSPLHF TGTGCCAGCAGTGAAGCGGTTGGACGGCTCTATAATTCACCCCTCCACTTT
TRBJ1-1 TRBV24-1 many NA CATSDSMNTEAFF TGTGCCACCAGTGACAGTATGAACACTGAAGCTTTCTTT
TRBJ1-3 TRBV12-3/TRBV12-4 many NA CASLRSSGNTIYF TGTGCCAGCCTCAGGAGCTCTGGAAACACCATATATTTT
TRBJ2-2 TRBV12-3/TRBV12-4 many NA CASSLEGGGSNTGELFF TGTGCCAGCAGTTTAGAAGGTGGGGGGTCGAACACCGGGGAGCTGTTTTTT
TRBJ1-1 TRBV7-9 many NA CASSIDRTEAFF TGTGCCAGCAGCATAGACAGAACTGAAGCTTTCTTT
TRBJ2-2 TRBV30 many NA CAWSVGGVPGELFF TGTGCCTGGAGTGTAGGGGGGGTGCCCGGGGAGCTGTTTTTT
TRBJ2-7 TRBV20-1 many NA CSAPLVSEQYF TGCAGTGCTCCCTTGGTATCCGAGCAGTACTTC
TRBJ2-5 TRBV12-5 few NA CASGFLSMETQYF TGTGCTAGTGGTTTCCTCTCTATGGAGACCCAGTACTTC
TRBJ1-1 TRBV15 many NA CATSRDQEGDTEAFF TGTGCCACCAGCAGAGATCAGGAGGGAGACACTGAAGCTTTCTTT
TRBJ2-2 TRBV6-1 many NA CASSPLAPGELFF TGTGCCAGCAGTCCACTAGCCCCCGGGGAGCTGTTTTTT
TRBJ2-7 TRBV5-6 NA TRBD1 CASSWGQGAREQYF TGTGCCAGCAGCTGGGGACAGGGGGCAAGGGAGCAGTACTTC